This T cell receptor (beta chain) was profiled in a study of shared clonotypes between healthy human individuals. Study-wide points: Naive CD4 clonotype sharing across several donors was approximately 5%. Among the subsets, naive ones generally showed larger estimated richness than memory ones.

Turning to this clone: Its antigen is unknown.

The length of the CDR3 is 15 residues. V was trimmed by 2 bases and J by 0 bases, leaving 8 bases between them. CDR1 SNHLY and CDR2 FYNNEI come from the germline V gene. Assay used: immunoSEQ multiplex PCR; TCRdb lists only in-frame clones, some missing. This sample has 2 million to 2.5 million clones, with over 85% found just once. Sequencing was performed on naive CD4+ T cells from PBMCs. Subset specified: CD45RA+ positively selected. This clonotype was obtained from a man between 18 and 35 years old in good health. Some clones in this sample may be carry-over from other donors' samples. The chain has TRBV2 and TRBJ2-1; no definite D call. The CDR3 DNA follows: TGTGCCAGCAGTGAACAAAGCAGCTCCTACAATGAGCAGTTCTTC. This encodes CASSEQSSSYNEQFF.